The 31 T cell receptor beta chains in this list originate from one sample, sequenced in a study of blood T cell repertoires in COVID-19. Data came from immunoSEQ multiplex PCR; TCRdb stores just in-frame clones and leaves some out. The table has tens of thousands of clones, 84% seen once. The sample was peripheral blood. The origin of the receptors is a man between 45 and 60 years old with acute or convalescent COVID-19.

The chain employs TRBV5-6 and TRBJ2-7, with 8 bases aligning to TRBD1. The CDR3 consists of 14 residues. V trimming: 6 bases; J trimming: 3 bases; junction bases outside the gene matches: 8. CDR1 SGHDT and CDR2 YYEEEE come from the germline V gene. The CDR3 sequence: CASTAMDRDYEQYF. The CDR3 DNA reads as TGTGCCAGCACCGCAATGGACAGGGACTACGAGCAGTACTTC.

This clone has only a few counts. The DNA for the CDR3 is TGTGCCAGCAGTTTGGGGGAGTACCGGACAGCGAAGTATGGCTACACCTTC. This gives the protein CASSLGEYRTAKYGYTF. V and J are TRBV6-2 or TRBV6-3 and TRBJ1-2; D might be TRBD1 (6 bases). The length of the CDR3 is 17 residues. Germline V lookup: CDR1 MNHEY, CDR2 SVGEGT. V was trimmed by 4 bases and J by 5 bases, leaving 23 bases between them.

The chain carries TRBV28 and TRBJ2-3, with D perhaps TRBD2 (7 bases). Trimming took off 2 bases at V and 3 bases at J, with 15 bases between the two ends. This CDR3 has 16 amino acids. Germline V gives CDR1 MDHEN, CDR2 SYDVKM. The CDR3 protein is CASSLNAGAGTDTQYF. The CDR3 DNA reads as TGTGCCAGCAGTTTAAATGCGGGGGCCGGGACAGATACGCAGTATTTT.

This clone is a singleton in its sample. The V and J genes are TRBV5-6 and TRBJ1-2; 7 nucleotides align to TRBD1. This CDR3 comprises 15 residues. Germline loops: CDR1 SGHDT, CDR2 YYEEEE. The trim removed 4 bases at V and 0 bases at J, leaving 6 bases unmatched. The CDR3 sequence is CASSPRGSPNYGYTF. Written as DNA, the CDR3 is TGTGCCAGCAGCCCCAGGGGGTCTCCTAACTATGGCTACACCTTC.

V gene TRBV24-1 combines with J gene TRBJ2-2; 10 nucleotides line up with TRBD2. Per the germline V gene, CDR1 is KGHDR and CDR2 is SFDVKD. The junction had 5 bases not matched to a gene; V was cut back by 7 bases and J by 1 base. The CDR3 extends over 16 amino acids. The CDR3, as DNA: TGTGCCACCAGGGCTACTAGCGGGGTGAACACCGGGGAGCTGTTTTTT. Translating it yields CATRATSGVNTGELFF.

The genes are TRBV10-3 and TRBJ1-1; 10 nucleotides line up with TRBD1. The CDR3 consists of 14 residues. The germline V gene encodes CDR1 ENHRY and CDR2 SYGVKD. The V segment lost 3 bases and the J segment 5 bases; nucleotides outside the gene matches: 3. The chain's CDR3 is CAISEGQGETEAFF. The CDR3 DNA is TGTGCCATCAGTGAAGGACAGGGGGAAACTGAAGCTTTCTTT.

The V call is TRBV4-3, the J call TRBJ2-5, with D possibly TRBD2 on 7 matching bases. The CDR3 spans 14 residues. V was trimmed by 1 base and J by 5 bases, leaving 11 bases between them. Germline lookup yields CDR1 LGHNA and CDR2 YSLEER. The CDR3 DNA reads TGCGCCAGCAGCCAAGGGCCGGGGGGCGAGACCCAGTACTTC. Translation: CASSQGPGGETQYF.

The chain has TRBV6-2 or TRBV6-3 and TRBJ2-5; the match to TRBD2 covers 9 bases. Germline-derived CDR1 and CDR2 are MNHEY and SVGEGT. This CDR3 comprises 19 residues. Trimming at V came to 4 bases and at J to 4 bases, leaving 19 bases not matched to a gene. CDR3 in DNA: TGTGCCAGCAGTTCGATAACTCAGAAGACTAGCGGATTTGGAGAGACCCAGTACTTC. Translation: CASSSITQKTSGFGETQYF.

J is TRBJ1-5 and V is TRBV15; TRBD1 agrees at 10 bases. The V gene's germline CDR1 is LNHNV and CDR2 YYDKDF (reference sequence). Trimming cost V 0 bases and J 6 bases; bases outside gene matches: 8. There are 17 residues in the CDR3. CDR3 loop: CATSRDYDRGRVQPQHF. The CDR3 region has the DNA TGTGCCACCAGCAGAGATTACGACAGGGGGCGCGTTCAGCCCCAGCATTTT. Full variable domain (outside the CDR3, taken from reference TRBV15 and TRBJ1-5): DAMVIQNPRYQVTQFGKPVTLSCSQTLNHNVMYWYQQKSSQAPKLLFHYYDKDFNNEADTPDNFQSRRPNTSFCFLDIRSPGLGDTAMYLCATSRDYDRGRVQPQHFGDGTRLSIL.

This clone was observed once. The rearrangement links TRBV11-2 to TRBJ2-7, with D unclear. Trimming took off 1 base at V and 3 bases at J, with 7 bases between the two ends. Germline values: CDR1 SGHAT, CDR2 FQNNGV. The CDR3 totals 13 residues. CDR3 amino acids: CASSLGQFYEQYF. The CDR3 nucleotides read TGTGCCAGCAGCTTAGGCCAGTTCTACGAGCAGTACTTC.

Only a few counts were recorded for this clone. V gene TRBV27 combines with J gene TRBJ1-1; 8 positions match TRBD1. Germline loops: CDR1 MNHEY, CDR2 SMNVEV (reference sequence). This CDR3 comprises 16 residues. The J segment lost 2 bases and the V segment lost 5 bases, leaving 10 bases of the junction unmatched. CDR3 region: CASSRLRTGPNTEAFF. CDR3 nucleotides: TGTGCCAGCAGTCGCCTACGGACAGGGCCAAACACTGAAGCTTTCTTT.

The chain uses TRBV24-1 and TRBJ1-2; 10 nucleotides match TRBD1. Germline V gene lookup returns CDR1 KGHDR and CDR2 SFDVKD. The V and J ends lost 2 bases and 7 bases, in that order; junction bases with no gene match: 6. The CDR3 has 15 residues. This chain's CDR3 is CATSDSGTGVPGYTF. DNA of the CDR3: TGTGCCACCAGTGATTCCGGGACAGGGGTACCTGGCTACACCTTC.

The chain has TRBV28 and TRBJ1-5; 7 bases line up with TRBD1. Germline assignment: CDR1 MDHEN and CDR2 SYDVKM. The CDR3 has 16 amino acids. The trim removed 8 bases at V and 1 base at J, leaving 11 bases unmatched. CDR3 loop: CASGWDSQRSNQPQHF. CDR3 DNA: TGTGCCAGCGGATGGGACAGCCAGAGAAGCAATCAGCCCCAGCATTTT.

The chain combines TRBV9 with TRBJ2-7; a possible D gene is TRBD1 (6 bases). The CDR3 totals 14 residues. Deletions cut 4 bases from V and 3 bases from J, with 14 bases between. Per germline, CDR1 SGDLS and CDR2 YYNGEE. The CDR3 region is CASSSRDMGYEQYF. CDR3 DNA sequence: TGTGCCAGCAGCTCCCGGGACATGGGCTACGAGCAGTACTTC.

V and J are TRBV18 and TRBJ1-6; D is unclear. V was pared by 5 bases and J by 9 bases, with 8 bases between. CDR1 is KGHSH and CDR2 is LQKENI in the germline V gene. The CDR3 runs to 12 residues. CDR3 region: CASSGPSSPLHF. CDR3 nucleotide sequence: TGTGCCAGCTCAGGGCCTTCTTCACCCCTCCACTTT.

The rearrangement links TRBV7-9 to TRBJ2-2, with D maybe TRBD1 (5 bases). The V gene lost 5 bases and the J gene lost 3 bases, with 13 bases spanning the gap. The germline CDR1 and CDR2 sequences are SEHNR and FQNEAQ (reference sequence). This CDR3 is 15 amino acids long. In nucleotides, the CDR3 is TGTGCCAGCAGCCCTCAGGGTCTGGACACCGGGGAGCTGTTTTTT. Amino acid sequence: CASSPQGLDTGELFF.

This sequence joins TRBV7-2 and TRBJ1-4, with D perhaps matching TRBD1 (6 bases). The CDR3 has 16 amino acids. Between the trimmed V and J ends, which lost 5 bases and 10 bases, there was a span of 23 bases. Per germline, CDR1 SGHTA and CDR2 FQGNSA. CDR3 sequence: CASSQGHPGAIVKLFF. The CDR3 DNA follows: TGTGCCAGCAGCCAAGGACACCCAGGGGCTATTGTAAAACTGTTTTTT.

The genes are TRBV5-1 and TRBJ2-2, with TRBD2 matching 10 bases. The J segment lost 5 bases and the V segment lost 4 bases, leaving 5 bases of the junction unmatched. Germline CDR1 is SGHRS and CDR2 is YFSETQ. This CDR3 contains 15 residues. The chain's CDR3 is CASSLLAGETGELFF. CDR3 coding DNA: TGCGCCAGCAGCCTCCTAGCGGGAGAAACCGGGGAGCTGTTTTTT. The full variable domain, completed using reference TRBV5-1 and TRBJ2-2, is KAGVTQTPRYLIKTRGQQVTLSCSPISGHRSVSWYQQTPGQGLQFLFEYFSETQRNKGNFPGRFSGRQFSNSRSEMNVSTLELGDSALYLCASSLLAGETGELFFGEGSRLTVL.

V is TRBV19 and J is TRBJ1-5; TRBD1 aligns across 7 bases. The CDR3 length is 16 residues. CDR1 is LNHDA and CDR2 is SQIVND in the germline V gene (reference sequence). V trimming: 0 bases; J trimming: 1 base; junction bases outside the gene matches: 3. CDR3 region: CASSIEGGWSNQPQHF. In DNA form, the CDR3 reads TGTGCCAGTAGTATAGAAGGGGGCTGGAGCAATCAGCCCCAGCATTTT.

J is TRBJ2-2 and V is TRBV19, with 12 bases fitting TRBD2. Trimming at V came to 7 bases and at J to 8 bases, leaving 8 bases not matched to a gene. The germline gives CDR1 LNHDA, CDR2 SQIVND (reference sequence). This CDR3 region has 15 residues. Here the CDR3 reads CASTRLAGGLGELFF. The CDR3 DNA follows: TGTGCCAGTACCCGGCTAGCGGGGGGGTTGGGGGAGCTGTTTTTT.

The V and J genes are TRBV9 and TRBJ2-7; TRBD1 aligns across 9 bases. The length of the CDR3 is 15 residues. The germline V gene encodes CDR1 SGDLS and CDR2 YYNGEE. The junction had 5 bases not matched to a gene; V was cut back by 0 bases and J by 4 bases. The CDR3 reads CASSVGPGQGYEQYF. For the CDR3, the DNA is TGTGCCAGCAGCGTAGGTCCGGGACAGGGTTACGAGCAGTACTTC.

This clone was counted a single time. The chain is built from TRBV29-1 and TRBJ1-5, with D unclear. The length of the CDR3 is 13 residues. The ends were cut back, 6 bases at V and 1 base at J, with 10 bases in the middle. Germline CDR1 is SQVTM and CDR2 is ANQGSEA. In DNA form, the CDR3 reads TGCAGCGTCCGCGGGAGCAGCAATCAGCCCCAGCATTTT. It is translated as CSVRGSSNQPQHF.

The chain is built from TRBV7-2 and TRBJ2-7; 9 nucleotides match TRBD1. The ends lost 4 bases at V and 5 bases at J; junction bases unmatched: 6. Germline CDR1 reads SGHTA; CDR2 reads FQGNSA. There are 14 residues in the CDR3. The CDR3 bases are TGTGCCAGCAGCTCCAGGACAGGGGACAACGAGCAGTACTTC. This gives the protein CASSSRTGDNEQYF.

The rearrangement links TRBV5-5 to TRBJ1-3; no clear D. Germline assignment: CDR1 SGHKS and CDR2 YYEKEE (reference sequence). V was cut by 0 bases and J by 3 bases, with 10 bases left in between. The CDR3 has 15 amino acids. The CDR3 loop is CASSLVERSGNTIYF. The CDR3 coding sequence is TGTGCCAGCAGCTTGGTGGAGAGAAGTGGAAACACCATATATTTT.

J is TRBJ1-2 and V is TRBV27; 8 bases fit TRBD1. The V and J ends lost 4 bases and 4 bases, in that order; junction bases with no gene match: 8. Germline V gene data show CDR1 as MNHEY and CDR2 as SMNVEV (reference sequence). The CDR3 length is 15 residues. The CDR3 here is CASSSWGGQGYGYTF. DNA for the CDR3: TGTGCCAGCAGTTCATGGGGAGGACAGGGCTATGGCTACACCTTC.

For the CDR3, the DNA is TGTGCCAGCAGCGGGGCCAGGGGAGAGACCCAGTACTTC. This codes for CASSGARGETQYF. The chain carries TRBV9 and TRBJ2-5; tentatively, D is TRBD1 (6 bases). V gave up 3 bases and J gave up 4 bases, with 10 bases separating them. The CDR3 covers 13 residues. Germline CDR1 reads SGDLS; CDR2 reads YYNGEE. The full variable domain, in which reference TRBV9 and TRBJ2-5 provide the parts outside the CDR3, is DSGVTQTPKHLITATGQRVTLRCSPRSGDLSVYWYQQSLDQGLQFLIQYYNGEERAKGNILERFSAQQFPDLHSELNLSSLELGDSALYFCASSGARGETQYFGPGTRLLVL.

Notes on this clone: The sample has other DNA sequences that encode this CDR3 too. CDR3 nucleotides: TGTGCCACCAGTGACTCCACAGGGGGGGCCTACGAGCAGTACTTC. Protein: CATSDSTGGAYEQYF. V and J are TRBV24-1 and TRBJ2-7; tentatively, D is TRBD1 (8 bases). Per the germline V gene, CDR1 is KGHDR and CDR2 is SFDVKD. With 4 bases removed from V and 2 bases from J, the gap between germline ends came to 14 bases. This CDR3 has 15 amino acids.

This chain links TRBV6-5 with TRBJ2-3; 10 bases fit TRBD2. V gave up 8 bases and J gave up 8 bases; unmatched junction bases: 10. CDR1 is MNHEY, CDR2 SVGAGI, per germline. The CDR3 has 14 residues. This CDR3 reads CASERTSGLSTQYF. The CDR3 DNA is TGTGCCAGCGAGAGGACTAGCGGCCTTTCTACGCAGTATTTT.

The chain is built from TRBV6-1 and TRBJ2-6, with 8 bases matching TRBD1. Germline-derived CDR1 and CDR2 are MNHNS and SASEGT. With 4 bases clipped from V and 3 bases from J, the junction kept 8 bases outside the gene matches. The CDR3 consists of 17 residues. CDR3 sequence reads: CASSVRGRSSGANVLTF. CDR3 sequence (DNA): TGTGCCAGCAGTGTCAGGGGGCGATCCAGTGGGGCCAACGTCCTGACTTTC.

This clone appeared a single time. The genes are TRBV6-4 and TRBJ1-1; no clear D. Germline CDR1 reads MRHNA; CDR2 reads SNTAGT. V was clipped by 6 bases and J by 1 base, with 9 bases between them. The CDR3 loop spans 13 amino acids. The CDR3 DNA reads TGTGCCAGCAGCGGAGGGAAGAACACTGAAGCTTTCTTT. It is translated as CASSGGKNTEAFF.

CDR3 coding DNA: TGTGCCAGCAGCTTACCCCGGGACAGGGTGAGATCCAGCTATGGCTACACCTTC. Its translation is CASSLPRDRVRSSYGYTF. The chain employs TRBV7-2 and TRBJ1-2, with 9 bases identical to TRBD1. Germline loops: CDR1 SGHTA, CDR2 FQGNSA. With 2 bases clipped from V and 4 bases from J, the junction kept 14 bases outside the gene matches. The CDR3 is 18 residues long.